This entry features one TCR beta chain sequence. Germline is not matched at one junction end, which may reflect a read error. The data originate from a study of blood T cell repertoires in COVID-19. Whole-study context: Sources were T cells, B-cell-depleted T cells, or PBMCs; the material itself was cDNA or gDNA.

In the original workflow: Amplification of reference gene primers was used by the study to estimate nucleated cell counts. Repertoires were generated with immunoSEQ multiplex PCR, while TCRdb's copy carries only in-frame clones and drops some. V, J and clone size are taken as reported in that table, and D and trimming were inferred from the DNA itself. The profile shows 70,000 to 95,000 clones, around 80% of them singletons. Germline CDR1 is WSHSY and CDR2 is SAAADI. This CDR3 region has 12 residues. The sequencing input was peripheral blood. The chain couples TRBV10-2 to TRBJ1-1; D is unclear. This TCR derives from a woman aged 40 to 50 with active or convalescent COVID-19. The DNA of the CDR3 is TGCGCCAGCAATGAGGCAGGCACTGAAGCTTTCTTT. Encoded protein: CASNEAGTEAFF.